The TCR beta chain under discussion was sequenced for a study of monozygotic twins with inflammatory bowel disease (dated by TCRdb to about 2019). Study-wide context: A total of about 28 monozygotic twin pairs were included in the full study, comprising nine German pairs (four IBD-concordant, five IBD-discordant) and 19 IBD-discordant Danish pairs. Within discordant pairs, disease-associated traits were sought mainly by comparing IBD patients with their genetically identical healthy co-twins. Each individual had, on average, about 151 000 unique TCRalpha sequences and 181 000 unique TCRbeta sequences available for analysis. On the study overall, not on this receptor specifically: Repertoire similarity did not differ between concordant and discordant twins, possibly due to limited statistical power. IBD patients had lower TCRbeta repertoire diversity, measured by the inverse Simpson index, than their healthy co-twins. IBD patients shared fewer clonotypes with other individuals than healthy twins did, most markedly in patients showing signs of disease activity. Distinction between different T cell subtypes could not be achieved in the analysis. Because patients were on differing immunosuppressive treatments, the repertoires may have picked up extra background noise and inter-individual variability. No single strong signal or clonotype linked to IBD turned up in the results, so the idea that one exists was not supported.

There are 13 amino acids in the CDR3, from cysteine to phenylalanine inclusive. No DNA is given. The germline V gene (reference sequence) sets CDR1 to LNHDA and CDR2 to SQIVND. From each donor, an approximately 2.5 ml peripheral blood sample was collected into PAXgene tubes and stored at -80 degrees C. Total RNA was isolated from whole blood with the PAXgene blood miRNA kit on an automated QIAcube, without T cell sorting. Peripheral blood from monozygotic twin pairs, either concordant or discordant for inflammatory bowel disease, underwent deep TCRalpha and TCRbeta repertoire profiling that used unique molecular barcoding. Smoking habits were recorded for all twin pairs, and individuals were classified as current, former or never smokers. On this clonotype: This receptor's antigen is unknown.

Library preparation used 5' RACE. For each TCR library, 3,500 to 4,000 ng of total RNA was used. For each sample, cDNA synthesis with SMARTScribe reverse transcriptase was split into eight separate reactions. Unique molecular identifiers containing a 6-nucleotide sample barcode were introduced through template switching during cDNA synthesis. Two nested PCRs of approximately 16 and 10 cycles amplified the TCRalpha and TCRbeta cDNA, and bead purification followed each PCR. Before amplification, cDNA was treated with uracil DNA-glycosylase and purified using the QIAquick PCR purification kit. The second PCR was the step at which Illumina TruSeq-compatible adapters and sample-specific barcodes were added. Library quality and concentration were checked on TapeStation and Qubit, and libraries were pooled at roughly 5.1 ng each. Sequencing of the pooled libraries was done on an Illumina HiSeq2500 single-index Rapid Run using custom sequencing primers and 2 x 100 bp reads. The source study handled its data this way. PCR and sequencing errors were corrected by UMI-based consensus assembly using MiGEC version 1.2.6. MiXCR version 2.1.1 was used to carry out V(D)J alignment, clonotype assembly and CDR3 extraction. Normalisation of gene usage, clonotype sharing and MAIT/NKT TCR abundance was achieved by analysing the top 1000, 10 000 and 20 000 clonotypes per sample. Diversity was computed as the inverse Simpson index with the vegan R package after downsampling to 27 000 UMIs. Statistical testing used paired Mann-Whitney U tests on the discordant twin pairs and applied Benjamini-Hochberg correction for multiple testing. TCRdb reprocessed the reads; each CDR3 protein sequence makes one entry, and DNA is unavailable. The V and J calls reflect TCRdb's pipeline rather than the authors' work. The sample's table lists a count of about 450,000 distinct CDR3 sequences. About 2.6% of the sample rests with the top ten.

The chain links TRBV19 with TRBJ1-2. Sequencing was performed on blood. This TCR derives from a human donor with ulcerative colitis or Crohn's disease, or a healthy co-twin of an affected twin (not recorded which). CDR3 reads: CASTLDVRWGYTF.